The 2 T cell receptor beta chains below come from one sample, sequenced in a study of CDR3 diversity in severe acne. Each CDR3 protein gets one entry after TCRdb re-called the PCR reads with MiXCR. The sample holds 79,000 or so distinct CDR3 sequences; 49% are singletons and the top ten take about 9.9%. The sequencing input was blood. These receptors were obtained from a male donor with severe acne vulgaris.

This clonotype is termed medium-sized. J is TRBJ2-7 and V is TRBV20-1, with D unclear. From germline, CDR1 is DFQATT and CDR2 SNEGSKA (reference sequence). Between the trimmed V and J ends, which lost 6 bases and 7 bases, there was a span of 22 bases. CDR3 length: 14 amino acids. The CDR3 nucleotides read TGCAGTGCGCTTAACAACCCCACGGTTCGGGAGCAGTACTTC. The encoded protein is CSALNNPTVREQYF.

The chain uses TRBV9 and TRBJ2-1; 8 bases match TRBD1. The ends lost 0 bases at V and 15 bases at J; junction bases unmatched: 5. CDR1 and CDR2 from the germline V gene are SGDLS and YYNGEE. The CDR3 spans 12 residues. In DNA, the CDR3 is TGTGCCAGCAGCGTAGCAGGGGGCGAGGGGTTCTTC. Its translation is CASSVAGGEGFF.